Included here is one T cell receptor (beta chain) sequence, with context. Its antigen is as yet unknown. The CDR3 contains 14 residues. From germline, CDR1 is GTSNPN and CDR2 SVGIG (reference sequence). Trimming shortened V by 2 bases and J by 5 bases, and 15 bases separated the two germline ends. The source of the sample is a study of T cell responses to AZD1222 COVID-19 vaccine. TCRdb's copy holds only in-frame clones and misses some; the assay was immunoSEQ multiplex PCR. The data hold over 100,000 clones, with around 90% observed a single time. Findings and caveats of the study: Recipients of AZD1222 seropositive at baseline numbered only 6 or 7. Donor demographics were predominantly white British with a female majority; clonal diversity may be underestimated. There were repertoire samples only from the period after the peak T cell response.

The chain couples TRBV30 to TRBJ1-2; TRBD1 might be the D (5 bases). This clonotype originated in an adult in good health. This sample comprised peripheral blood, obtained on day 0 of MenACWY control vaccination. CDR3 residues: CAWSSRGRGYGYTF. Written as DNA, the CDR3 is TGTGCCTGGAGTTCAAGGGGACGCGGTTATGGCTACACCTTC.